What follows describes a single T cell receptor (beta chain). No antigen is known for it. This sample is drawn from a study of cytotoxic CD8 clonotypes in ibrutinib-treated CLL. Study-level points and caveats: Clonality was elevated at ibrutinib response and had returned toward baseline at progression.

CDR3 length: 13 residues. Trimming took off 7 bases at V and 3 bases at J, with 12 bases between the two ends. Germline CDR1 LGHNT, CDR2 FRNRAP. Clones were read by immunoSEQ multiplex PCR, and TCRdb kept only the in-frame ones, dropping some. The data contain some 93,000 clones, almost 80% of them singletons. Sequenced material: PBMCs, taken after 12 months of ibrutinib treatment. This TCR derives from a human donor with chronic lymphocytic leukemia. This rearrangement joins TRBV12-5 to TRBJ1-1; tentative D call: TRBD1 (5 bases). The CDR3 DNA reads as TGTGCTAGTGCTAAAACAGGATACACTGAAGCTTTCTTT. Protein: CASAKTGYTEAFF.